What follows describes a single TCR beta chain. Its antigen is unknown. The data originate from a study of cytomegalovirus exposure and HLA in healthy donors. The repertoire was sequenced with immunoSEQ multiplex PCR; TCRdb's copy has only in-frame clones and lacks some. The sample shows fewer than 200,000 clones, approximately 81% of them seen only once. General observations from the study: The authors enumerated over 150 TCR beta chains as linked to cytomegalovirus.

V gave up 6 bases and J gave up 14 bases; unmatched junction bases: 5. CDR3 length equals 12 residues. Germline CDR1 is MDHEN and CDR2 is SYDVKM. The chain combines TRBV28 with TRBJ2-3; 13 bases are a match to TRBD2. The clonotype originates from a man younger than 30 in good health and CMV-seropositive. Sequenced sample: PBMCs. The CDR3 loop reads CASSRGLAGWYF. DNA of the CDR3: TGTGCCAGCAGCCGGGGACTAGCGGGATGGTATTTT.